This passage covers 26 T cell receptor beta chains from one sample sequenced in a study of blood T cell repertoires in COVID-19. The method was immunoSEQ multiplex PCR; TCRdb's version includes in-frame clones alone and lacks a portion of them. The repertoire holds tens of thousands of clones, with 82% as singletons. Sequencing was carried out using peripheral blood. The source is a human donor in a cohort sampled during active COVID-19.

The J gene is TRBJ2-7, the V gene TRBV28, with 8 bases that match TRBD1. The CDR3 extends over 13 amino acids. CDR1 and CDR2 from the germline V gene are MDHEN and SYDVKM. V gave up 6 bases and J gave up 7 bases; unmatched junction bases: 8. This CDR3 is CASSRLDRGEQYF. Written as DNA, the CDR3 is TGTGCCAGCAGCCGCCTAGACAGGGGTGAGCAGTACTTC.

This chain connects TRBV4-2 to TRBJ2-7; 8 nucleotides match TRBD1. Germline CDR1 reads LGHNA; CDR2 reads YNFKEQ. The junction had 4 bases not matched to a gene; V was cut back by 4 bases and J by 5 bases. The CDR3 has 13 residues. The CDR3 DNA sequence: TGTGCCAGCAGCCGGGGACAGGTTGACGAGCAGTACTTC. Translating it yields CASSRGQVDEQYF.

V and J are TRBV11-3 and TRBJ1-1, with D possibly matching TRBD1 (6 bases). Germline CDR1 is SGHNT and CDR2 is YENEEA. The V and J ends lost 2 bases and 5 bases respectively, with 9 bases between them. The CDR3 length is 13 residues. The CDR3 is CASSLLQGTEAFF. The CDR3 nucleotides read TGTGCCAGCAGCTTACTCCAGGGGACTGAAGCTTTCTTT.

In this sample, this clone turned up once. This chain connects TRBV11-2 to TRBJ1-6; perhaps TRBD1 as D (6 bases). The CDR3 spans 15 residues. Trimming stripped 5 bases from V and 10 bases from J, with 18 bases between. Germline V CDR1 and CDR2: SGHAT, FQNNGV. CDR3 sequence reads: CASSLRTATGSPLHF. As DNA, the CDR3 is TGTGCCAGCAGCCTTAGGACAGCGACAGGATCACCCCTCCACTTT.

The rearrangement joins TRBV19 to TRBJ2-7; 7 positions agree with TRBD1. The CDR3 totals 15 residues. Germline V gene sequence: CDR1 LNHDA, CDR2 SQIVND (reference sequence). The V gene end was trimmed by 5 bases and the J gene end by 4 bases; junction bases not matched to a gene: 11. The CDR3 is CASSSPGQPSYEQYF. The CDR3 bases are TGTGCCAGTAGTTCGCCGGGACAGCCATCTTACGAGCAGTACTTC.

The chain links TRBV2 to TRBJ2-7, with 11 bases fitting TRBD2. The CDR3 is made up of 15 amino acids. J was trimmed by 7 bases and V by 2 bases; bases with no gene match: 7. Germline loops: CDR1 SNHLY, CDR2 FYNNEI. CDR3 amino acids: CASSENLAGGLEQYF. CDR3 DNA: TGTGCCAGCAGTGAAAACTTAGCGGGGGGGCTGGAGCAGTACTTC.

This chain links TRBV5-1 with TRBJ2-7; possible D gene TRBD2, 5 bases. V was cut by 0 bases and J by 2 bases, with 9 bases left in between. CDR1 SGHRS and CDR2 YFSETQ come from the germline V gene. This CDR3 comprises 14 residues. The CDR3 here is CASSLGGAPYEQYF. The DNA for the CDR3 is TGCGCCAGCAGCTTGGGGGGAGCACCCTACGAGCAGTACTTC.

This chain joins TRBV19 and TRBJ1-1, with a tentative D call TRBD1 (6 bases). Germline V gives CDR1 LNHDA, CDR2 SQIVND (reference sequence). This CDR3 region has 12 residues. V gave up 6 bases and J gave up 6 bases, with 11 bases separating them. The CDR3 DNA follows: TGTGCCAGTAGGACACAGGGCTCTGAAGCTTTCTTT. The encoded protein is CASRTQGSEAFF.

The gene calls are TRBV2 and TRBJ2-2, with 13 bases that match TRBD2. Germline CDR1 is SNHLY and CDR2 is FYNNEI. The CDR3 consists of 17 residues. After removal of 8 bases from V and 2 bases from J, the junction contained 8 bases not matched to a gene. In nucleotides, the CDR3 is TGTGCCAGCCGACTAGCGGGGGGCCTCCTCAACACCGGGGAGCTGTTTTTT. Its protein is CASRLAGGLLNTGELFF.

The chain employs TRBV15 and TRBJ1-5; D may be TRBD1 (5 bases). CDR1 is LNHNV, CDR2 YYDKDF, per germline (reference sequence). Trimming took off 6 bases at V and 6 bases at J, with 15 bases between the two ends. The CDR3 length is 14 residues. The CDR3 DNA follows: TGTGCCACCAGTGAATGGGGGGTCGGTCAGCCCCAGCATTTT. Translation: CATSEWGVGQPQHF.

The chain couples TRBV5-6 to TRBJ1-5; D may be TRBD1 (5 bases). Per the germline V gene, CDR1 is SGHDT and CDR2 is YYEEEE. This CDR3 contains 16 residues. V lost 0 bases, J lost 0 bases, and 10 bases lay in between. The chain's CDR3 is CASSLGGVYSNQPQHF. The CDR3 coding sequence is TGTGCCAGCAGCTTGGGGGGCGTGTATAGCAATCAGCCCCAGCATTTT. Using reference TRBV5-6 and TRBJ1-5 for the parts outside the CDR3, the full variable domain is DAGVTQSPTHLIKTRGQQVTLRCSPKSGHDTVSWYQQALGQGPQFIFQYYEEEERQRGNFPDRFSGHQFPNYSSELNVNALLLGDSALYLCASSLGGVYSNQPQHFGDGTRLSIL.

The chain recombines TRBV11-3 with TRBJ1-1, with D unclear. The CDR3 is 15 amino acids. V was trimmed by 8 bases and J by 0 bases, leaving 16 bases between them. Germline CDR1 and CDR2: SGHNT and YENEEA. As DNA, the CDR3 is TGTGCCAGCGTTTTCGCCAATAACATGAACACTGAAGCTTTCTTT. This codes for CASVFANNMNTEAFF.

The sample holds a few counts of this clone. The chain employs TRBV11-3 and TRBJ2-7, with 7 bases matching TRBD1. Germline CDR1 reads SGHNT; CDR2 reads YENEEA. V shed 0 bases and J 6 bases; nucleotides not matched to a gene: 8. The CDR3 is made up of 15 amino acids. The CDR3 loop is CASSLDGTERSEQYF. CDR3 DNA: TGTGCCAGCAGCTTAGATGGGACAGAAAGGAGCGAGCAGTACTTC. The full variable domain, rest sourced from reference TRBV11-3 and TRBJ2-7, is EAGVVQSPRYKIIEKKQPVAFWCNPISGHNTLYWYLQNLGQGPELLIRYENEEAVDDSQLPKDRFSAERLKGVDSTLKIQPAELGDSAVYLCASSLDGTERSEQYFGPGTRLTVT.

The chain has TRBV6-5 and TRBJ2-3, with TRBD2 matching over 8 bases. CDR3 length: 15 amino acids. Germline CDR1 reads MNHEY; CDR2 reads SVGAGI. V shed 5 bases, J shed 5 bases, and the junction held 9 bases outside the gene matches. CDR3 nucleotides: TGTGCCAGCAGTAGGACGGGGGGGGTCGGAGATACGCAGTATTTT. It specifies CASSRTGGVGDTQYF.

Concerning this clone itself: The junction and the germline gene differ at one end; a read error may be behind it. The chain joins TRBV2 to TRBJ2-7; weak D call: TRBD2 (6 bases). Germline CDR1 is SNHLY and CDR2 is FYNNEI. The CDR3 sequence is 13 residues long. The CDR3 here is CASSGRQGLSRDF. The DNA for the CDR3 is TGTGCCAGCAGTGGGCGTCAGGGACTCTCAAGGGACTTC.

The chain uses TRBV5-6 and TRBJ1-6; no definite D call. From germline, CDR1 is SGHDT and CDR2 YYEEEE. This CDR3 has 16 residues. V dropped 4 bases and J dropped 1 base, with 12 bases sitting between them. CDR3 amino acids: CASSRHRGSYNSPLHF. The CDR3 DNA reads TGTGCCAGCAGCCGACACCGAGGGTCCTATAATTCACCCCTCCACTTT.

The chain combines TRBV11-3 with TRBJ2-5, with D maybe TRBD2 (6 bases). The CDR3 extends over 15 amino acids. Germline V CDR1 and CDR2: SGHNT, YENEEA. V dropped 5 bases and J dropped 4 bases, with 17 bases sitting between them. In DNA, the CDR3 is TGTGCCAGCAGCCTGGGTGGGCAGGGAGGAGAGACCCAGTACTTC. Translated, it gives CASSLGGQGGETQYF.

This clone was seen more than once but under ten times. The chain joins TRBV7-2 to TRBJ1-4; TRBD1 agrees at 7 bases. The CDR3 length is 11 residues. The V and J ends lost 5 bases and 15 bases, in that order; junction bases with no gene match: 6. Germline V CDR1 and CDR2: SGHTA, FQGNSA. In DNA, the CDR3 is TGTGCCAGCAGCCTAGGGGGCAGGATGTTTTTT. It encodes CASSLGGRMFF.

The V call is TRBV11-2, the J call TRBJ2-2; no firm D call. V lost 3 bases and J 2 bases, leaving 4 bases between the germline ends. Germline loops: CDR1 SGHAT, CDR2 FQNNGV. The CDR3 extends over 13 amino acids. CDR3 bases: TGTGCCAGCAGCTTGAGTAACACCGGGGAGCTGTTTTTT. It specifies CASSLSNTGELFF. Based on the CDR3 plus reference TRBV11-2 and TRBJ2-2, the full variable domain is EAGVAQSPRYKIIEKRQSVAFWCNPISGHATLYWYQQILGQGPKLLIQFQNNGVVDDSQLPKDRFSAERLKGVDSTLKIQPAKLEDSAVYLCASSLSNTGELFFGEGSRLTVL.

The chain combines TRBV5-1 with TRBJ2-2; perhaps TRBD1 as D (5 bases). From germline, CDR1 is SGHRS and CDR2 YFSETQ. V lost 5 bases to trimming and J lost 7 bases, with 27 bases between them. The CDR3 spans 18 residues. This CDR3 is CASSLGLSSGQGVGELFF. The CDR3 DNA follows: TGCGCCAGCAGTCTTGGATTGTCGTCAGGGCAGGGTGTCGGGGAGCTGTTTTTT.

The chain recombines TRBV7-9 with TRBJ1-4; 9 nucleotides align to TRBD1. This CDR3 region has 14 residues. The ends lost 4 bases at V and 6 bases at J; junction bases unmatched: 3. The germline gives CDR1 SEHNR, CDR2 FQNEAQ (reference sequence). Here the CDR3 reads CASSSTGGDEKLFF. CDR3 in DNA: TGTGCCAGCAGCTCGACAGGGGGGGATGAAAAACTGTTTTTT.

This sequence joins TRBV7-8 and TRBJ2-7; no clear D. The germline V gene has CDR1 SGHVS and CDR2 FQNEAQ. The V end was cut by 4 bases, the J end by 6 bases, with 7 bases between. The CDR3 runs 11 residues. The CDR3 nucleotides read TGTGCCAGCAGCTCCACGGGCGAGCAGTACTTC. Residues: CASSSTGEQYF.

The chain recombines TRBV10-3 with TRBJ1-6, with a tentative D call TRBD1 (6 bases). V gave up 5 bases and J gave up 4 bases, with 9 bases separating them. CDR3 length equals 14 residues. Germline V gives CDR1 ENHRY, CDR2 SYGVKD. CDR3 nucleotide sequence: TGTGCCATCAGTCAAGGACAGTATAATTCACCCCTCCACTTT. Translating gives CAISQGQYNSPLHF.

The J gene is TRBJ2-7, the V gene TRBV6-5; 7 nucleotides agree with TRBD1. The CDR3 is 14 residues long. Germline lookup yields CDR1 MNHEY and CDR2 SVGAGI. The V and J ends lost 2 bases and 2 bases, in that order; junction bases with no gene match: 3. CDR3: CASSYQQGPYEQYF. CDR3 sequence (DNA): TGTGCCAGCAGTTACCAACAGGGGCCCTACGAGCAGTACTTC.

This chain connects TRBV2 to TRBJ1-1, with D unclear. Germline lookup yields CDR1 SNHLY and CDR2 FYNNEI. The CDR3 length is 12 residues. V was cut by 7 bases and J by 1 base, with 7 bases left in between. CDR3 protein: CASMGQNTEAFF. The DNA for the CDR3 is TGTGCCAGCATGGGCCAGAACACTGAAGCTTTCTTT.

The CDR3 protein is CASSLQPGQANYGYTF. CDR3 nucleotides: TGTGCCAGCAGCCTACAACCAGGACAAGCTAACTATGGCTACACCTTC. The gene calls are TRBV5-4 and TRBJ1-2, with a tentative D call TRBD1 (5 bases). The CDR3 spans 16 residues. Trimming took 4 bases from V and 0 from J, leaving 16 bases between them. Germline V gene sequence: CDR1 SGHNT, CDR2 YYREEE (reference sequence). The complete variable domain, with remaining parts taken from reference TRBV5-4 and TRBJ1-2, reads ETGVTQSPTHLIKTRGQQVTLRCSSQSGHNTVSWYQQALGQGPQFIFQYYREEENGRGNFPPRFSGLQFPNYSSELNVNALELDDSALYLCASSLQPGQANYGYTFGSGTRLTVV.